The present T cell receptor beta chain was sequenced within a study of metastatic and nonmetastatic thyroid tumors. Looking at the study overall: Repertoire comparisons spanned blood and tumor or nodule tissue from malignant and benign thyroid patients.

Study-wide results and caveats: Patients with malignant thyroid tumors reportedly had significantly higher TCR beta diversity than those with benign nodules, in blood and tumor.

This CDR3 is built from 17 residues. CDR1 SGHDN and CDR2 FVKESK come from the germline V gene. V lost 4 bases, J lost 4 bases, and 10 bases stayed unmatched. No patient received treatment before thyroid surgery. Original methodology: Clinicopathological groups supplied CDR3 differences that were used to build a distant-metastasis classifier for papillary thyroid cancer. TCRdb re-clonotyped the PCR reads via MiXCR. The V and J calls shown here were made by TCRdb, not taken from the authors' results. The sample has 30,000 to 40,000 clones, roughly a sixth seen once. As concerns this clone: Its specificity is not known.

This chain links TRBV14 with TRBJ2-1, with TRBD2 matching 10 bases. The TCR originated in a male donor with papillary thyroid cancer or a benign thyroid nodule (not recorded which). Some clones in this sample may be carry-over from other donors' samples. Sequencing was done on a sample of blood. CDR3 in amino acids: CASSRQVLLAGYNEQFF. The CDR3 coding sequence is TGTGCCAGCAGCCGCCAAGTTTTACTAGCGGGATACAATGAGCAGTTCTTC.